The entry below describes one T cell receptor beta chain. The CDR3 is 16 residues long. Losses at the gene ends were 3 bases for V and 6 bases for J; bases not matched to a gene: 4. The V gene's germline CDR1 is KGHSH and CDR2 LQKENI. These data originate in a study of blood T cell repertoires in COVID-19. Study at large: Sites in the United States, Italy and Spain provided acute and convalescent COVID-19 samples.

In the authors' methods: Estimation of nucleated cell counts relied on the amplification of reference gene primers. The protocol was immunoSEQ multiplex PCR, while the TCRdb copy is restricted to in-frame clones and leaves out a portion. The DNA gave D and trimming, while V, J and clone size come from that table. The sample lists 150,000 to 200,000 clones; under 80% were seen once. The sequenced sample was peripheral blood. The receptor was derived from a man in his 70s with acute or convalescent COVID-19. The chain carries TRBV18 and TRBJ2-1; 14 nucleotides line up with TRBD2. CDR3 sequence reads: CASSPGLAGVANEQFF. CDR3 sequence (DNA): TGTGCCAGCTCACCGGGACTAGCGGGGGTGGCCAATGAGCAGTTCTTC.